This passage covers 14 T cell receptor beta chains from one sample sequenced in a study of response to subunit inactivated influenza vaccine. TCRdb re-analysed the RT-PCR reads in MiXCR, keeping a single row per CDR3 protein. The table lists 400,000 to 650,000 distinct CDR3 sequences, around 7.9% of them singletons. The sample in question was PBMCs from blood, obtained around 25 months after vaccination. These TCRs come from a man between 50 and 75 years old who received an inactivated influenza vaccine.

The sample holds a few counts of this clonotype. The chain employs TRBV27 and TRBJ2-5; 14 bases are shared with TRBD2. In germline, CDR1 is MNHEY, CDR2 SMNVEV (reference sequence). The V segment lost 8 bases and the J segment 5 bases; nucleotides outside the gene matches: 7. This CDR3 has 15 residues. The CDR3 DNA sequence: TGTGCCAGCGGAGGGACTAGCGGGAGCTCGGAGACCCAGTACTTC. This codes for CASGGTSGSSETQYF.

This clonotype appeared many times. The CDR3: CASSLGTRNTGELFF. CDR3 nucleotides: TGTGCCAGCAGCTTGGGGACTAGAAACACCGGGGAGCTGTTTTTT. The V call is TRBV5-6, the J call TRBJ2-2; 7 bases align to TRBD2. The CDR3 is made up of 15 amino acids. From germline, CDR1 is SGHDT and CDR2 YYEEEE. Germline trimming cut 0 bases from V and 2 bases from J; bases unmatched to any gene: 1.

The chain links TRBV10-3 to TRBJ1-5; no firm D call. Trimming left V 10 bases short and J 3 bases short, with 13 bases between. The V gene's germline CDR1 is ENHRY and CDR2 SYGVKD. The CDR3 contains 13 residues. CDR3 nucleotides: TGTGCCACTGGGATGACGGCCAATCAGCCCCAGCATTTT. Translation: CATGMTANQPQHF.

This clonotype was seen ten or more times. V is TRBV7-2 and J is TRBJ2-1; TRBD1 aligns across 7 bases. Germline lookup yields CDR1 SGHTA and CDR2 FQGNSA. Trimming took 1 base from V and 12 from J; bases not matched to a gene: 3. The CDR3 loop spans 12 amino acids. DNA for the CDR3: TGTGCCAGCAGCTTAGGAGGGGGCTTGCAGTTCTTC. Its protein product is CASSLGGGLQFF. Filled out from reference TRBV7-2 and TRBJ2-1, the complete variable domain reads GAGVSQSPSNKVTEKGKDVELRCDPISGHTALYWYRQSLGQGLEFLIYFQGNSAPDKSGLPSDRFSAERTGGSVSTLTIQRTQQEDSAVYLCASSLGGGLQFFGPGTRLTVL.

This clonotype was observed a handful of times. The chain joins TRBV25-1 to TRBJ2-7, with 11 bases that match TRBD2. CDR1 and CDR2 (germline): MGHDK, SYGVNS. V lost 3 bases to trimming and J lost 5 bases; unmatched junction nucleotides: 3. The CDR3 loop spans 14 amino acids. The CDR3 spells CASSDLAGGDEQYF. In DNA, the CDR3 is TGTGCCAGCAGTGATCTAGCGGGAGGCGACGAGCAGTACTTC.

The chain links TRBV7-2 to TRBJ2-1; maybe TRBD1 (7 bases). Per germline, CDR1 SGHTA and CDR2 FQGNSA. The CDR3 length is 17 residues. The V end was cut by 5 bases, the J end by 2 bases, with 19 bases between. DNA of the CDR3: TGTGCCAGCAGCCTACAGGGGAGGCGTTTCCCCTACAATGAGCAGTTCTTC. Encoded protein: CASSLQGRRFPYNEQFF.

This clonotype was found many times. J is TRBJ2-7 and V is TRBV20-1; possible D gene TRBD1, 6 bases. Germline V lookup: CDR1 DFQATT, CDR2 SNEGSKA (reference sequence). This CDR3 spans 15 amino acids. Trimming took 4 bases from V and 3 from J, leaving 19 bases between them. DNA for the CDR3: TGCAGTGCTAAAAACAGGGTCCTCGTGGACTACGAGCAGTACTTC. Residues: CSAKNRVLVDYEQYF.

The sample holds a few counts of this clonotype. This chain joins TRBV5-4 and TRBJ1-1; the D is unclear. V lost 0 bases, J lost 3 bases, and 15 bases lay in between. The CDR3 extends over 16 amino acids. Germline V lookup: CDR1 SGHNT, CDR2 YYREEE (reference sequence). CDR3 in amino acids: CASSLDGGVGDTEAFF. The CDR3 DNA follows: TGTGCCAGCAGCTTGGACGGTGGGGTTGGGGACACTGAAGCTTTCTTT.

In this sample, this clonotype turned up a few times. The chain uses TRBV30 and TRBJ2-4, with 8 positions matching TRBD1. Germline loops: CDR1 GTSNPN, CDR2 SVGIG (reference sequence). With V trimmed by 2 bases and J by 0 bases, 15 bases remained unmatched. This CDR3 has 19 residues. The CDR3 sequence: CAWSTHDRGTTVAKNIQYF. The CDR3 DNA sequence: TGTGCCTGGAGTACCCACGACAGGGGAACTACAGTAGCCAAAAACATTCAGTACTTC.

At least ten counts were recorded for this clonotype. The chain combines TRBV12-3 or TRBV12-4 with TRBJ1-5, with a tentative D call TRBD1 (5 bases). The CDR3 has 13 residues. V gave up 5 bases and J gave up 3 bases, with 8 bases separating them. The chain's CDR3 is CASSQGDNQPQHF. Here the CDR3 DNA reads TGTGCCAGCAGTCAAGGGGACAATCAGCCCCAGCATTTT.

This clonotype was seen repeatedly, ten times or more. V usage is TRBV6-2 or TRBV6-3 and J usage is TRBJ2-1, with unresolved D. The CDR3 loop spans 13 amino acids. Germline CDR1 MNHEY, CDR2 SVGEGT. Trimming removed 7 bases at V and 4 bases at J, with 11 bases between. CDR3 in amino acids: CASMTPRYNEQFF. CDR3 nucleotide sequence: TGTGCCAGCATGACCCCCCGTTACAATGAGCAGTTCTTC.

This sequence joins TRBV18 and TRBJ2-2, with TRBD2 matching over 8 bases. The CDR3 contains 21 residues. Germline CDR1 and CDR2: KGHSH and LQKENI. Trimming cost V 0 bases and J 0 bases; bases outside gene matches: 15. The CDR3 region is CASSPPNRPHGLAPNTGELFF. Written as DNA, the CDR3 is TGTGCCAGCTCACCACCCAACAGACCCCACGGACTAGCTCCGAACACCGGGGAGCTGTTTTTT.

This clonotype has only a few counts. The chain links TRBV6-5 to TRBJ2-1, with D maybe TRBD1 (5 bases). This CDR3 has 16 residues. CDR1 is MNHEY, CDR2 SVGAGI, per germline. The V end lost 0 bases, the J end lost 3 bases, and 12 bases lay between the germline ends. The CDR3 protein is CASSYSGRALYNEQFF. The CDR3, as DNA: TGTGCCAGCAGTTACTCGGGCAGGGCCCTCTACAATGAGCAGTTCTTC.

This clonotype was counted at least ten times. V gene TRBV20-1 combines with J gene TRBJ1-2; D possibly corresponds to TRBD1 (5 bases). This CDR3 has 12 residues. Trimming cost V 3 bases and J 7 bases, with 12 bases left between them. Germline V gene lookup returns CDR1 DFQATT and CDR2 SNEGSKA (reference sequence). The CDR3 nucleotides read TGCAGTGCTAGTAGTGGAGGGGCTGGCTACACCTTC. It codes for CSASSGGAGYTF.